This T cell receptor beta chain derives from a study of blood T cell repertoires in COVID-19. As for the study in general: In each case, the material was cDNA or gDNA derived from T cells, B-cell-depleted T cells, or PBMCs.

Per the study methods: Nucleated cell number was recorded as an estimate derived from reference gene primer amplification. Measured with immunoSEQ multiplex PCR; TCRdb has only the in-frame clones, and not every one. Clonal size and the V and J genes are those of that table, whereas D and trimming came from the DNA. The table has 74,000 or so clones, 85% to 90% seen once. The CDR3 runs to 13 residues. The TCR comes from a man aged 50-59 years with acute or convalescent COVID-19. The sequencing input was peripheral blood. The chain links TRBV21-1 to TRBJ2-1; the D call TRBD2 from the table was never checked on the DNA. TRBV21-1 is tagged as a pseudogene. CDR3 bases: TGTGCCAGCAGCAAGAGAGGATGGAATGAGCAGTTCTTC. Its translation: CASSKRGWNEQFF.